This T cell receptor (beta chain) is from a study of blood T cell repertoires in COVID-19. Trimming pared 6 bases from V and 8 bases from J, leaving 10 bases between. The CDR3 runs 12 residues. The germline V gene encodes CDR1 SNHLY and CDR2 FYNNEI. Original handling: Reference gene primer amplification gave nucleated cell count estimates. The protocol was immunoSEQ multiplex PCR, while the TCRdb copy is restricted to in-frame clones and leaves out a portion. V and J calls and clone size come straight from that table; D and trimming were deduced from the DNA. The profile shows fewer than 350,000 clones, around 85% of them singletons. In Seattle, patients joined the study during active infection and were tracked longitudinally.

The chain uses TRBV2 and TRBJ1-4; unclear D gene. This clonotype originated in a woman between 25 and 40 years old with COVID-19, enrolled during active disease. Sequenced material: peripheral blood. The CDR3, as DNA: TGTGCCAGCAGCCTGATGGGCGAAAAACTGTTTTTT. Amino acids: CASSLMGEKLFF.